Listed below are T cell receptor beta chains from one sample, sequenced in a study of OX40 agonist ivuxolimab in advanced cancers. Produced via immunoSEQ multiplex PCR; TCRdb's table is partial and in-frame only. The sample records roughly 96,000 clones, about 80% being singletons. This material consisted of CD4+ or CD8+ T cells sorted from blood, taken in a trial of the OX40 agonist ivuxolimab. All receptors derive from an adult with an advanced solid tumor such as melanoma, head and neck, liver or kidney cancer. Both conserved end residues are part of each CDR3. A D gene is named only where the DNA matches it firmly. Size is stated for part of the rows, as once, few or many counts, or as a class when the clone is expanded.

DNA,CDR3,D,V,J,size
TGTGCCAGCAGCCCCCTCGGACTAGGGGGGAGGGAGACCCAGTACTTC,CASSPLGLGGRETQYF,NA,TRBV9,TRBJ2-5,NA
TGTGCCAGCAGCCTGGGACTAGCGGTAGGGGCCTACAATGAGCAGTTCTTC,CASSLGLAVGAYNEQFF,TRBD2,TRBV11-3,TRBJ2-1,NA
TGCGCCAGCAGCCAAGAGCCCCGGGGTGACTACGAGCAGTACTTC,CASSQEPRGDYEQYF,NA,TRBV4-3,TRBJ2-7,few
TGCGCCAGCAGCTTGCCCGGGGTCAGCACAGATACGCAGTATTTT,CASSLPGVSTDTQYF,NA,TRBV5-1,TRBJ2-3,NA
TGTGCCACCAGCAGAGACTTCCAGGGGGCGCGGGGGCAGCCCCAGCATTTT,CATSRDFQGARGQPQHF,TRBD1,TRBV15,TRBJ1-5,NA
TGTGCCAGTACCCTCATATGGCCATTTTCGACAGGTTCAATAATGAACACTGAAGCTTTCTTT,CASTLIWPFSTGSIMNTEAFF,NA,TRBV19,TRBJ1-1,NA
TGTGCCTGGAGTGAAAGTAGCAATCAGCCCCAGCATTTT,CAWSESSNQPQHF,NA,TRBV30,TRBJ1-5,NA
TGCGCCAGCAGCTCGACAGGTTATAGCTCCTACGAGCAGTACTTC,CASSSTGYSSYEQYF,NA,TRBV5-1,TRBJ2-7,NA
TGTGCCAGCAGGTCAGGGTTTGACACTGAAGCTTTCTTT,CASRSGFDTEAFF,NA,TRBV6-1,TRBJ1-1,NA
TGTGCCAGCAGCTTGGACAGCAATGAGCAGTTCTTC,CASSLDSNEQFF,NA,TRBV5-4,TRBJ2-1,NA
TGTGCCAGCAGCTTAATGGACGACGAAATCTTC,CASSLMDDEIF,NA,TRBV7-2,TRBJ2-7,NA
TGTGCCAGCAGCGTACTCGGCACAGATACGCAGTATTTT,CASSVLGTDTQYF,NA,TRBV9,TRBJ2-3,NA
TGTGCCAGCAGCCGGGACGATATAATACCCTACGAGCAGTACTTC,CASSRDDIIPYEQYF,NA,TRBV7-9,TRBJ2-7,NA
TGTGCCAGCAGCGCAGGCGAATTGGGTTACACAGATACGCAGTATTTT,CASSAGELGYTDTQYF,NA,TRBV5-6,TRBJ2-3,NA
TGTGCCAGCAGCTTTCCCCTAGCCCCGGTCCACGAGACCCAGTACTTC,CASSFPLAPVHETQYF,NA,TRBV11-2,TRBJ2-5,NA
TGCGCCAGCAAGGTAGCGGGGGGGCTTTACAATGAGCAGTTCTTC,CASKVAGGLYNEQFF,TRBD2,TRBV4-1,TRBJ2-1,NA
TGTGCCAGTAGCCAAAGGGGCAGGGTCCCCCAAGAGACCCAGTACTTC,CASSQRGRVPQETQYF,NA,TRBV19,TRBJ2-5,NA
TGTGCCAGCAGCCAGCGGGAGGGGGCCTACGAGCAGTACTTC,CASSQREGAYEQYF,TRBD2,TRBV6-5,TRBJ2-7,once
TGTGCCAGCAGTGAAGCGCCAATCTACGAGCAGTACTTC,CASSEAPIYEQYF,NA,TRBV6-1,TRBJ2-7,NA
TGCAGTGCTAGACAGGACTACGAGCAGTACTTC,CSARQDYEQYF,NA,TRBV20-1,TRBJ2-7,NA
TGTGCCAGCAGCTTAGCTAGCGGGGGGTACCCCTACGAGCAGTACTTC,CASSLASGGYPYEQYF,TRBD2,TRBV7-2,TRBJ2-7,NA
TGTGCCAGCAGTTTAACGGGACACCTTGTAATGAACACTGAAGCTTTCTTT,CASSLTGHLVMNTEAFF,NA,TRBV28,TRBJ1-1,medium-sized
TGTGCCAGCTCATCGGACAGTCCCTCCGGGGTGCAGTACTTC,CASSSDSPSGVQYF,NA,TRBV18,TRBJ2-7,NA